These 2 T cell receptor beta chains came from one sample sequenced in a study of blood T cell repertoires in COVID-19. TCRdb keeps only in-frame clones here, not all; method: immunoSEQ multiplex PCR. Here the sample spans about 380,000 clones, 89% being singletons. The material sequenced was peripheral blood. The receptors shown here come from a man aged 35 to 55 with acute or convalescent COVID-19.

The gene calls are TRBV19 and TRBJ2-1, with 10 nucleotides matching TRBD2. The CDR3 covers 15 residues. Trimming removed 5 bases from V and 7 bases from J; junction bases left unmatched: 8. Germline assignment: CDR1 LNHDA and CDR2 SQIVND (reference sequence). In DNA, the CDR3 is TGTGCCAGTAGTCAACTAGCGGGAATTCGGAATGAGCAGTTCTTC. It codes for CASSQLAGIRNEQFF.

V is TRBV29-1 and J is TRBJ1-2, with D possibly being TRBD1 (6 bases). Germline assignment: CDR1 SQVTM and CDR2 ANQGSEA. With 1 base removed from V and 4 bases from J, the gap between germline ends came to 25 bases. The CDR3 has 18 amino acids. This chain's CDR3 is CSVEGAGEWGQLTYGYTF. The CDR3 nucleotides read TGCAGCGTTGAAGGGGCGGGGGAATGGGGGCAGCTAACCTATGGCTACACCTTC.